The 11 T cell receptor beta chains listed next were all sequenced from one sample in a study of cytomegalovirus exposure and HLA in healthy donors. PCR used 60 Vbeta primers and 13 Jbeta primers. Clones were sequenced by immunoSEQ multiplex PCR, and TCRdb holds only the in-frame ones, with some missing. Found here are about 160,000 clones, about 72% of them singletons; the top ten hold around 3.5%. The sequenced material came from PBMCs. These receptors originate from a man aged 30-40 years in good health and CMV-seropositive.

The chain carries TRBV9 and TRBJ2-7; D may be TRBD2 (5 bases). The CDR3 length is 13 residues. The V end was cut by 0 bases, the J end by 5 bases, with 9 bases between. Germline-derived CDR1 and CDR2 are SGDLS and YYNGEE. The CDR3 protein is CASSVESGNEQYF. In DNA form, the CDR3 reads TGTGCCAGCAGCGTAGAATCCGGGAACGAGCAGTACTTC.

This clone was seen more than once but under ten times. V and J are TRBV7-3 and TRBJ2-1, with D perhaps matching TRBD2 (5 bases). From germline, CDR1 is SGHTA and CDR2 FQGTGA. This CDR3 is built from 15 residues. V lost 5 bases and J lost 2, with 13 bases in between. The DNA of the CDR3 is TGTGCCAGCAGCCCCGGGAAGGCAGCCTACAATGAGCAGTTCTTC. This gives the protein CASSPGKAAYNEQFF.

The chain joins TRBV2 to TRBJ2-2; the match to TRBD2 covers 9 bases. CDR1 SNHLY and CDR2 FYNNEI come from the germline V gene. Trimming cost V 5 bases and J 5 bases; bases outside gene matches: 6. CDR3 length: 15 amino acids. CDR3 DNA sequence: TGTGCCAGCAGTTTAGCGGGGGCGGGGACCGGGGAGCTGTTTTTT. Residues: CASSLAGAGTGELFF.

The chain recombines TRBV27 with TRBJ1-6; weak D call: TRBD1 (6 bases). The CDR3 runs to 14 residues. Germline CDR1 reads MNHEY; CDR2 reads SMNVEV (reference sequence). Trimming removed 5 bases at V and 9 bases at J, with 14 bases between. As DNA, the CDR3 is TGTGCCAGCAGTCAACAGGGTACGGGTTCACCCCTCCACTTT. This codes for CASSQQGTGSPLHF.

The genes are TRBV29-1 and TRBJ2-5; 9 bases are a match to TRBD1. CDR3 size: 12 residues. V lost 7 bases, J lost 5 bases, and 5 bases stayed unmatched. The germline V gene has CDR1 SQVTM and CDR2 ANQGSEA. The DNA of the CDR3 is TGCAGCGGGACAGGGGTCGAGGAGACCCAGTACTTC. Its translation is CSGTGVEETQYF.

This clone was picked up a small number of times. CDR3 DNA sequence: TGTGCCAGCAGCTTAGAAACGCATCGGGTAGGCATTGATGAAAAACTGTTTTTT. It specifies CASSLETHRVGIDEKLFF. The genes are TRBV7-9 and TRBJ1-4; D is uncertain. Germline V gene data show CDR1 as SEHNR and CDR2 as FQNEAQ (reference sequence). The germline V and J ends were trimmed by 1 base and 6 bases, with 21 bases remaining between them. This CDR3 region has 18 residues.

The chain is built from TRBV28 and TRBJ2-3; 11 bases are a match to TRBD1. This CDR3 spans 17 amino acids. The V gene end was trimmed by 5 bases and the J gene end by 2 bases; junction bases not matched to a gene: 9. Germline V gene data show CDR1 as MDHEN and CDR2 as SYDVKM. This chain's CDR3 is CASSGRTGGMNTDTQYF. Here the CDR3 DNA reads TGTGCCAGCAGTGGGAGGACAGGGGGCATGAACACAGATACGCAGTATTTT.

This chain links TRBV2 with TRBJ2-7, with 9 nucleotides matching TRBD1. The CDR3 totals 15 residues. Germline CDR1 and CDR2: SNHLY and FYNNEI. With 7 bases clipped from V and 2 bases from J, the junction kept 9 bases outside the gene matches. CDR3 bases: TGTGCCAGCACCCACCCGGGACAGGGTCCCTACGAGCAGTACTTC. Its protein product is CASTHPGQGPYEQYF.

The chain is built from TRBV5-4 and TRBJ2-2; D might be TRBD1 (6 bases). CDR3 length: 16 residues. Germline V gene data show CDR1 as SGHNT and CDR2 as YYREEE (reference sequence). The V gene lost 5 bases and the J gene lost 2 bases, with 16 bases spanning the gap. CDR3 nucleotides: TGTGCCAGCAGTCCCGCAGACAGGATTAACACCGGGGAGCTGTTTTTT. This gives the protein CASSPADRINTGELFF.

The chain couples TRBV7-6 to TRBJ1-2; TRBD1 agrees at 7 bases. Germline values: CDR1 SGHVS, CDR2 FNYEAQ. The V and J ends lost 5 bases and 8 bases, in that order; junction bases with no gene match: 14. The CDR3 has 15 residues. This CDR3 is CASSTTQGPLEGYTF. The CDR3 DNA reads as TGTGCCAGCAGCACCACACAGGGGCCTCTTGAGGGCTACACCTTC.

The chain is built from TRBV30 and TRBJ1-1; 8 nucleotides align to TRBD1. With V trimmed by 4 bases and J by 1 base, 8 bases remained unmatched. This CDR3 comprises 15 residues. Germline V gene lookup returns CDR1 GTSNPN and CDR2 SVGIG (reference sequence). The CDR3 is CAWTRKQGGNTEAFF. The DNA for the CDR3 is TGTGCCTGGACTCGAAAACAGGGGGGGAACACTGAAGCTTTCTTT.